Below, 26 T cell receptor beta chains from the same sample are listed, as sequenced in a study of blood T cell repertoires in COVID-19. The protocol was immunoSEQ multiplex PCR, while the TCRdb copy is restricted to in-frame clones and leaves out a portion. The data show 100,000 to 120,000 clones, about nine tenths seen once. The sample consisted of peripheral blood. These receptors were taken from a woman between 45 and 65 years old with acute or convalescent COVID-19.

The CDR3 loop reads CASSQSIRGGANVLTF. CDR3 in DNA: TGCGCCAGCAGTCAATCGATAAGAGGTGGGGCCAACGTCCTGACTTTC. The chain joins TRBV23-1 to TRBJ2-6; D uncertain. TRBV23-1 carries the ORF label, with uncertain function. The ends were cut back, 0 bases at V and 3 bases at J, with 9 bases in the middle. The length of the CDR3 is 16 residues.

The CDR3 nucleotides read TGTGCCAGTACGGGGAGGGGGGCCTTATATAGCAATCAGCCCCAGCATTTT. Translated, it gives CASTGRGALYSNQPQHF. The chain is built from TRBV19 and TRBJ1-5; maybe TRBD1 (6 bases). V gave up 7 bases and J gave up 0 bases, with 19 bases separating them. Germline-derived CDR1 and CDR2 are LNHDA and SQIVND (reference sequence). CDR3 length: 17 residues.

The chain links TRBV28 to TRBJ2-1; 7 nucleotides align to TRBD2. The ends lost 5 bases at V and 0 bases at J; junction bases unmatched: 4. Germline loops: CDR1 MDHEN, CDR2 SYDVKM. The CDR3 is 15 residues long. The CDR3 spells CASSVLADSYNEQFF. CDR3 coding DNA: TGTGCCAGCAGTGTTCTAGCGGACTCCTACAATGAGCAGTTCTTC.

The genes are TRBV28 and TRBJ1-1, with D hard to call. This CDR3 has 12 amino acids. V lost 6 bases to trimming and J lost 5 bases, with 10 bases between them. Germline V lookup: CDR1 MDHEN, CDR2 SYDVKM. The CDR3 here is CASRRSWTEAFF. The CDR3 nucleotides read TGTGCCAGCAGAAGGAGTTGGACTGAAGCTTTCTTT.

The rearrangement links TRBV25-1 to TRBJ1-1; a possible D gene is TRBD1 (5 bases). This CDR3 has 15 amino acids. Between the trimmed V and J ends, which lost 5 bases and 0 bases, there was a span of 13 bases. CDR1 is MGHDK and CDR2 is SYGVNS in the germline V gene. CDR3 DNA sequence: TGTGCCAGCAGTAACTCTCAGGGAATGAACACTGAAGCTTTCTTT. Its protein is CASSNSQGMNTEAFF.

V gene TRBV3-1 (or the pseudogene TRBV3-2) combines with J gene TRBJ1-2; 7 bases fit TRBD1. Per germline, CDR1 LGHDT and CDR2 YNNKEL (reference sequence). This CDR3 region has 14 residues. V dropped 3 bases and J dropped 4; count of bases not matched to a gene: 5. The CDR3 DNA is TGTGCCAGCAGCCACTCAGGGGGAGCCTATGGCTACACCTTC. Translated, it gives CASSHSGGAYGYTF.

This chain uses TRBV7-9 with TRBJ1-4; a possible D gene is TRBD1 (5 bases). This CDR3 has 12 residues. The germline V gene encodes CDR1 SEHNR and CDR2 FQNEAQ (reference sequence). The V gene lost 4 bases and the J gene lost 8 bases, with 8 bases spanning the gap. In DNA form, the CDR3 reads TGTGCCAGCAGCTCCCGGGGGGAAAAACTGTTTTTT. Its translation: CASSSRGEKLFF.

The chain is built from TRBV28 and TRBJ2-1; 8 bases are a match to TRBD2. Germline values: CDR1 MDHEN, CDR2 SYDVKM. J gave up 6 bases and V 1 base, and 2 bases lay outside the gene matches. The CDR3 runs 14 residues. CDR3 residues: CASSLFTSGNEQFF. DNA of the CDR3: TGTGCCAGCAGTTTATTTACTAGCGGCAATGAGCAGTTCTTC.

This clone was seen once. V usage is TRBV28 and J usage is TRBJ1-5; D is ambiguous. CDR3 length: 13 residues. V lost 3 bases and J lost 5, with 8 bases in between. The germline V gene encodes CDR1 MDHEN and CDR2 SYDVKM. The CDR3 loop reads CASSFGGHQPQHF. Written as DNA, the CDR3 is TGTGCCAGCAGTTTTGGAGGTCATCAGCCCCAGCATTTT.

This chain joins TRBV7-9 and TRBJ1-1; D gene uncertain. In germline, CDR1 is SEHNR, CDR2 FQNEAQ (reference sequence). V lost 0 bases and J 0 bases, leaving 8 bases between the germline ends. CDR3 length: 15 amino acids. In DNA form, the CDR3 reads TGTGCCAGCAGCTTAGCGCAGATGATGAACACTGAAGCTTTCTTT. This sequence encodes CASSLAQMMNTEAFF.

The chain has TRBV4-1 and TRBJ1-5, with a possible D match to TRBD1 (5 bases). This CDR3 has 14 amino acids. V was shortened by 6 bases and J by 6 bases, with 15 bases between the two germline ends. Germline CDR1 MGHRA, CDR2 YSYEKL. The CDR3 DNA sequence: TGCGCCAGCAGTCCGTTGGGGGGTGGTCAGCCCCAGCATTTT. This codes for CASSPLGGGQPQHF.

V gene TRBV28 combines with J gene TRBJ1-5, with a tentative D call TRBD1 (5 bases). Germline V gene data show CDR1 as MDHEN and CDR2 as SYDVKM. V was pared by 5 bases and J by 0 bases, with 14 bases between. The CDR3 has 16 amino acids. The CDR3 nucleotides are TGTGCCAGCAGTCCAGAGACAGCTTATAGCAATCAGCCCCAGCATTTT. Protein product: CASSPETAYSNQPQHF.

CDR3 region: CAWSVLSGRGEQFF. The CDR3, as DNA: TGTGCCTGGAGTGTACTGAGCGGGAGAGGTGAGCAGTTCTTC. The chain has TRBV30 and TRBJ2-1; 8 bases line up with TRBD2. Germline-derived CDR1 and CDR2 are GTSNPN and SVGIG (reference sequence). The V and J ends lost 0 bases and 9 bases, in that order; junction bases with no gene match: 7. The CDR3 covers 14 residues.

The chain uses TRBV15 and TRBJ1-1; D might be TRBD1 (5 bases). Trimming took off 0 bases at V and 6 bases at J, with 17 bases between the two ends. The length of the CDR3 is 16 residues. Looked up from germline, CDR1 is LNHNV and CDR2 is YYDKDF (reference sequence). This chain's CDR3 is CATSRESSGAGAEAFF. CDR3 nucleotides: TGTGCCACCAGCAGAGAAAGTAGCGGGGCAGGCGCTGAAGCTTTCTTT. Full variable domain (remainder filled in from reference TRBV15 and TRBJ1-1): DAMVIQNPRYQVTQFGKPVTLSCSQTLNHNVMYWYQQKSSQAPKLLFHYYDKDFNNEADTPDNFQSRRPNTSFCFLDIRSPGLGDTAMYLCATSRESSGAGAEAFFGQGTRLTVV.

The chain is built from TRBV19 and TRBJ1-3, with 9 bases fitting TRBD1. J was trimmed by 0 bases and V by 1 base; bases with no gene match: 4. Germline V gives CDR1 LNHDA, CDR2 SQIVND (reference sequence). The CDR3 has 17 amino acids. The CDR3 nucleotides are TGTGCCAGTAGTATAGTAGCACAGGGGGCCTCTGGAAACACCATATATTTT. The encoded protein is CASSIVAQGASGNTIYF.

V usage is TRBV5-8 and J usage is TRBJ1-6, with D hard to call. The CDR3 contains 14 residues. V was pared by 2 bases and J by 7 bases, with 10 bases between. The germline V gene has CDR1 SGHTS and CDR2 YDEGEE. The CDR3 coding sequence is TGTGCCAGCAGCTTTGACGGGGAAAATTCACCCCTCCACTTT. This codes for CASSFDGENSPLHF.

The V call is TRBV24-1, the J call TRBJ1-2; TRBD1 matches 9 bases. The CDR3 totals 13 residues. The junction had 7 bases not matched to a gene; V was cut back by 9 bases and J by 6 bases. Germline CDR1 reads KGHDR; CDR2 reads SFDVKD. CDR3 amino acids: CATSTGGGNGYTF. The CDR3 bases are TGTGCCACCTCCACAGGGGGCGGTAATGGCTACACCTTC.

In DNA form, the CDR3 reads TGTGCCAGCAGCGTCATTACCGGCGGGGAGCTGTTTTTT. It translates to CASSVITGGELFF. This rearrangement joins TRBV7-3 to TRBJ2-2; D unresolved. Germline loops: CDR1 SGHTA, CDR2 FQGTGA. The CDR3 spans 13 residues. Trimming took 5 bases from V and 7 from J, leaving 11 bases between them.

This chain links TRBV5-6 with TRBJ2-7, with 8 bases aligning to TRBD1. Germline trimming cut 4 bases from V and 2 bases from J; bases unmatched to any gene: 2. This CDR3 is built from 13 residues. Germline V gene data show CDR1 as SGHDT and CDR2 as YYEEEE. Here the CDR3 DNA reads TGTGCCAGCAGCAAGGACAGGGCCTACGAGCAGTACTTC. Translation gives CASSKDRAYEQYF.

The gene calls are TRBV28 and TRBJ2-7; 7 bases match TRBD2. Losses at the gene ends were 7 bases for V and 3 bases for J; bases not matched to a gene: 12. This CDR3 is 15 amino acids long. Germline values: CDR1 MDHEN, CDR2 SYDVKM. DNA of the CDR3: TGTGCCAGCAACCTGGGGGGAGCGGGACGCTACGAGCAGTACTTC. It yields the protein CASNLGGAGRYEQYF.

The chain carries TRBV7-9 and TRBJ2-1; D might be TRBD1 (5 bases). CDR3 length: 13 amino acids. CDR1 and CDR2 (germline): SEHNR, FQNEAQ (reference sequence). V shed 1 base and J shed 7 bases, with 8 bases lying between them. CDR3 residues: CASSLEGPNEQFF. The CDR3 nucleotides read TGTGCCAGCAGCTTAGAGGGGCCTAATGAGCAGTTCTTC.

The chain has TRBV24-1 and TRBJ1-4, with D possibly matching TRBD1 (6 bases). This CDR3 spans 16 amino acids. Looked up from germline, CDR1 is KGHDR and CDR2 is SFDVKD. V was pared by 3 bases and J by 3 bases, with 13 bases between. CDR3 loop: CATSDGSGTPNEKLFF. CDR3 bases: TGTGCCACCAGTGATGGGTCCGGGACACCTAATGAAAAACTGTTTTTT.

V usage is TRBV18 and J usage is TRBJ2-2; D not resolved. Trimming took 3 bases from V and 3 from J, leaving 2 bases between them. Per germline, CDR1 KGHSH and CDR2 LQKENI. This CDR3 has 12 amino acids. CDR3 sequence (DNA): TGTGCCAGCTCACCCGACACCGGGGAGCTGTTTTTT. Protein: CASSPDTGELFF.

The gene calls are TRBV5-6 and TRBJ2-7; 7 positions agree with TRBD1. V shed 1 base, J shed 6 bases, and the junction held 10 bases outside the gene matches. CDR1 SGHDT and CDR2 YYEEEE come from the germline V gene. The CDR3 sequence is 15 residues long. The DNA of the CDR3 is TGTGCCAGCAGCTTGCCAGGACAGGTCGGGGTCGAGCAGTACTTC. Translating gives CASSLPGQVGVEQYF. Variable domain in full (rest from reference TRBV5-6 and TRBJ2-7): DAGVTQSPTHLIKTRGQQVTLRCSPKSGHDTVSWYQQALGQGPQFIFQYYEEEERQRGNFPDRFSGHQFPNYSSELNVNALLLGDSALYLCASSLPGQVGVEQYFGPGTRLTVT.

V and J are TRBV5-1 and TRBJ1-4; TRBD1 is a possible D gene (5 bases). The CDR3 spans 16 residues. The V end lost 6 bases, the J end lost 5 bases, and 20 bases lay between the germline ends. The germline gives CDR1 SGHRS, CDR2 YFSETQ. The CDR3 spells CASNAGTQERNEKLFF. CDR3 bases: TGCGCCAGCAACGCCGGGACTCAAGAAAGAAATGAAAAACTGTTTTTT.

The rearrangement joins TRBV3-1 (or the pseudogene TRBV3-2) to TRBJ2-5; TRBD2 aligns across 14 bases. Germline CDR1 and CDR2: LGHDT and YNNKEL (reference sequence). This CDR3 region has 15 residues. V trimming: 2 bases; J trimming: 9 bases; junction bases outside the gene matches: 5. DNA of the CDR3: TGTGCCAGCAGCCAATTTCAGACTAGCGGGGGGGCCCAGTACTTC. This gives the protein CASSQFQTSGGAQYF.